These 21 T cell receptor beta chains originate from one sample sequenced in a study of monozygotic twins with inflammatory bowel disease. TCRdb derives one entry per CDR3 protein from the 5' RACE reads, leaving out DNA. The sample totals approximately 210,000 distinct CDR3 sequences. The sequenced material came from blood. The receptors were sampled from a human donor with ulcerative colitis or Crohn's disease, or a healthy co-twin of an affected twin (not recorded which).

The chain carries TRBV7-9 and TRBJ2-2; the D call of TRBD1 rests on TCRdb alone, since no DNA is present to check it. Germline CDR1 and CDR2: SEHNR and FQNEAQ (reference sequence). CDR3 size: 16 residues. CDR3: CASSAFGGSNTGELVF.

This chain connects TRBV25-1 to TRBJ2-7; the D call from TCRdb, TRBD1, cannot be confirmed without DNA. Germline V gene lookup returns CDR1 MGHDK and CDR2 SYGVNS. This CDR3 has 17 residues. The CDR3 sequence is CASSGPSRDPASYEQYF.

CDR3: CASSVALFPGELFF. The genes are TRBV9 and TRBJ2-2. CDR1 SGDLS and CDR2 YYNGEE come from the germline V gene. The CDR3 extends over 14 amino acids.

The chain joins TRBV7-2 to TRBJ1-2; checking the TCRdb D call of TRBD1 is not possible without DNA. Germline V gene lookup returns CDR1 SGHTA and CDR2 FQGNSA. This CDR3 comprises 14 residues. CDR3 residues: CASSSPTGGYGYTF.

The V call is TRBV18, the J call TRBJ2-7; the TCRdb call, TRBD1, lacks DNA for checking. This CDR3 contains 14 residues. The germline V gene encodes CDR1 KGHSH and CDR2 LQKENI. The CDR3 loop is CASARDRSSYEQYF.

The gene calls are TRBV7-3 and TRBJ2-2; without DNA, the TCRdb call of TRBD1 cannot be checked. The CDR3 runs 14 residues. Germline loops: CDR1 SGHTA, CDR2 FQGTGA. The CDR3 region is CASSRFGGTGELFF. The variable domain in full, with the rest retrieved from reference TRBV7-3 and TRBJ2-2, is GAGVSQTPSNKVTEKGKYVELRCDPISGHTALYWYRQSLGQGPEFLIYFQGTGAADDSGLPNDRFFAVRPEGSVSTLKIQRTERGDSAVYLCASSRFGGTGELFFGEGSRLTVL.

The J gene is TRBJ2-5, the V gene TRBV19; TCRdb indicates TRBD2, and absent DNA this call remains unverified. CDR3 length: 14 amino acids. Germline loops: CDR1 LNHDA, CDR2 SQIVND (reference sequence). CDR3: CASSIIIQAGTQYF.

The V and J genes are TRBV19 and TRBJ2-2; TCRdb calls TRBD1, which cannot be checked without DNA. This CDR3 is 15 amino acids long. Germline lookup yields CDR1 LNHDA and CDR2 SQIVND (reference sequence). The CDR3 loop is CASSIGQGNTGELFF.

The chain is built from TRBV5-5 and TRBJ2-3; lacking DNA, the TRBD2 call made by TCRdb goes unchecked. This CDR3 spans 16 amino acids. Germline CDR1 is SGHKS and CDR2 is YYEKEE (reference sequence). The CDR3 reads CASSLGLAGATDTQYF.

This chain connects TRBV29-1 to TRBJ1-2; without DNA, the TCRdb call of TRBD1 cannot be checked. This CDR3 spans 14 amino acids. In germline, CDR1 is SQVTM, CDR2 ANQGSEA. Here the CDR3 reads CSVDTGEGPYGYTF.

CDR3 sequence: CASSLGGGQDLNYGYTF. The V call is TRBV5-1, the J call TRBJ1-2. This CDR3 has 17 amino acids. Germline V CDR1 and CDR2: SGHRS, YFSETQ.

This chain links TRBV6-2 or TRBV6-3 with TRBJ1-2; TCRdb's D gene call, TRBD1, goes unchecked for lack of DNA. There are 12 residues in the CDR3. Germline V lookup: CDR1 MNHEY, CDR2 SVGEGT. The CDR3 region is CASSFTGDGYTF.

The chain is built from TRBV5-1 and TRBJ2-2; without DNA, the TCRdb call of TRBD2 cannot be checked. CDR3 length: 17 amino acids. CDR1 and CDR2 (germline): SGHRS, YFSETQ. The CDR3 spells CASSLVQGLANTGELFF.

This chain joins TRBV6-1 and TRBJ1-2; the TCRdb D gene call, TRBD1, has no DNA to confirm it. The CDR3 is 14 residues long. CDR1 and CDR2 (germline): MNHNS, SASEGT. This chain's CDR3 is CASSETGGSSGYTF.

This CDR3 is CASSQVGDTEAFF. V is TRBV3-1 and J is TRBJ1-1; TCRdb proposes TRBD1, but this gene call is untestable without DNA. This CDR3 contains 13 residues. Germline assignment: CDR1 LGHDT and CDR2 YNNKEL (reference sequence).

This chain uses TRBV19 with TRBJ2-2. The germline CDR1 and CDR2 sequences are LNHDA and SQIVND (reference sequence). The length of the CDR3 is 16 residues. The CDR3 region is CASSIKGSWETGELFF.

The rearrangement joins TRBV3-1 to TRBJ1-1; with no DNA, the TCRdb D assignment of TRBD1 cannot be verified. CDR1 is LGHDT, CDR2 YNNKEL, per germline (reference sequence). The CDR3 extends over 14 amino acids. The CDR3 here is CASSQVSGSGKAFF.

The V gene is TRBV5-1, the J gene TRBJ2-1. The CDR3 consists of 15 residues. The germline V gene encodes CDR1 SGHRS and CDR2 YFSETQ. The CDR3 sequence is CASSGERPLYNEQFF.

The genes are TRBV5-1 and TRBJ2-7; checking the TCRdb D call of TRBD1 is not possible without DNA. Germline CDR1 reads SGHRS; CDR2 reads YFSETQ. The CDR3 loop spans 16 amino acids. This chain's CDR3 is CASSLGTVKGSYEQYF.

The chain combines TRBV5-1 with TRBJ2-1; absent DNA, TCRdb's TRBD1 call cannot be checked. This CDR3 has 16 amino acids. CDR1 SGHRS and CDR2 YFSETQ come from the germline V gene. This CDR3 is CASSLLGQGGFNEQFF.

The CDR3 region is CASSTSGVGANYGYTF. The chain is built from TRBV7-9 and TRBJ1-2. CDR3 size: 16 residues. Germline V gene lookup returns CDR1 SEHNR and CDR2 FQNEAQ (reference sequence).